This T cell receptor beta chain came from a study of blood T cell repertoires in COVID-19. Turning to the study itself: Whether acute or convalescent, the COVID-19 samples came from the United States, Italy and Spain. Sources were T cells, B-cell-depleted T cells, or PBMCs; the material itself was cDNA or gDNA.

In the authors' workflow: By means of reference gene primer amplification, nucleated cell counts were estimated. Using immunoSEQ multiplex PCR, the repertoire was profiled, and TCRdb retains in-frame clones only, with some absent. The V and J calls and the clone size are those of that table, but D and trimming were determined from the DNA. The table records 75,000 to 100,000 clones, approximately 84% of them present only once. The TCR originated in an elderly woman with acute or convalescent COVID-19. Material: peripheral blood.

The CDR3 DNA reads as TGTGCCAGTAGTACCCGGGCCCTCCGGGACAGAACTGAAAAACTGTTTTTT. Amino acids: CASSTRALRDRTEKLFF. V gene TRBV19 combines with J gene TRBJ1-4, with 7 bases fitting TRBD1. Trimming at V came to 4 bases and at J to 7 bases, leaving 15 bases not matched to a gene. The CDR3 consists of 17 residues. CDR1 and CDR2 (germline): LNHDA, SQIVND (reference sequence).